This T cell receptor (beta chain) stems from a study of T cell repertoires in cytomegalovirus infection. Study at large: Evidence of both CMV infection and a matching HLA type came from public TCR beta signatures. General study points: Ex vivo responses were dominated by HLA-C-restricted CMV-specific TCR beta clonotypes.

A word on this clonotype: Its antigen is still unknown.

MiXCR, run by TCRdb on the reads, gives a single entry per CDR3 protein. This sample yields roughly 150,000 distinct CDR3 sequences, of which over 15% are seen a single time; 18% belongs to the top ten. CDR1 is SEHNR, CDR2 FQNEAQ, per germline (reference sequence). V was clipped by 4 bases and J by 8 bases, with 20 bases between them. This CDR3 is 15 amino acids long. The genes are TRBV7-9 and TRBJ1-2, with D perhaps matching TRBD1 (6 bases). The material sequenced was CD8+ T cells from PBMCs. This receptor was identified in a human donor in good health (CMV status not recorded). Some clones in this sample may be carry-over from other donors' samples. The CDR3 is CASSSPATGQNGYTF. In DNA, the CDR3 is TGTGCCAGCAGCTCCCCAGCGACAGGACAGAACGGCTACACCTTC.